The next 18 T cell receptor beta chains were all read from a single sample in a study of blood T cell repertoires in COVID-19. The table came from immunoSEQ multiplex PCR; TCRdb's copy has only in-frame clones and leaves some out. The sample consists of 270,000 or so clones, 88% of them appearing once. What was sequenced was PBMCs or T cells enriched from blood (not recorded which). These receptors all come from a woman aged 40 to 50 with acute COVID-19.

This chain joins TRBV12-3 or TRBV12-4 and TRBJ1-2; 7 bases are shared with TRBD1. The CDR3 runs 12 residues. Trimming took 8 bases from V and 7 from J; bases not matched to a gene: 7. The CDR3 region is CASDEGAGGYTF. CDR3 coding DNA: TGTGCCAGCGACGAGGGGGCAGGTGGCTACACCTTC.

This clone came up many times. The genes are TRBV27 and TRBJ2-5; 7 nucleotides line up with TRBD2. Germline V gene sequence: CDR1 MNHEY, CDR2 SMNVEV (reference sequence). J gave up 0 bases and V 3 bases, and 4 bases lay outside the gene matches. The CDR3 consists of 15 residues. Here the CDR3 DNA reads TGTGCCAGCAGTTTGTTAGCGGGCGACCAAGAGACCCAGTACTTC. It specifies CASSLLAGDQETQYF.

This rearrangement joins TRBV4-3 to TRBJ2-1, with 10 bases identical to TRBD2. CDR1 is LGHNA, CDR2 YSLEER, per germline. The CDR3 runs 20 residues. The V segment lost 3 bases and the J segment 8 bases; nucleotides outside the gene matches: 22. DNA for the CDR3: TGCGCCAGCAGCCACGTCGGACTAGCGGAGGGCCTTTATATGTTCGATGAGCAGTTCTTC. It codes for CASSHVGLAEGLYMFDEQFF.

V is TRBV11-2 and J is TRBJ1-5; 9 nucleotides line up with TRBD1. Germline lookup yields CDR1 SGHAT and CDR2 FQNNGV. The CDR3 loop spans 17 amino acids. V shed 4 bases and J 6 bases; nucleotides not matched to a gene: 13. CDR3 loop: CASSSNIIQGASQPQHF. The DNA for the CDR3 is TGTGCCAGCAGCTCCAACATAATACAGGGGGCATCTCAGCCCCAGCATTTT.

This clone was detected only a few times. This chain links TRBV6-5 with TRBJ2-2; 8 bases match TRBD1. The V segment lost 2 bases and the J segment 1 base; nucleotides outside the gene matches: 0. CDR1 is MNHEY and CDR2 is SVGAGI in the germline V gene. The CDR3 has 15 residues. CDR3 nucleotides: TGTGCCAGCAGTTACGGGACAGGGAACACCGGGGAGCTGTTTTTT. It specifies CASSYGTGNTGELFF.

A single count supports this clone. The V and J genes are TRBV6-5 and TRBJ1-5; 9 bases align to TRBD1. This CDR3 is 14 amino acids long. J was trimmed by 6 bases and V by 4 bases; bases with no gene match: 4. The germline V gene encodes CDR1 MNHEY and CDR2 SVGAGI. The DNA of the CDR3 is TGTGCCAGCAGTTTTACAGGGGGCAGTCAGCCCCAGCATTTT. The encoded protein is CASSFTGGSQPQHF.

The V and J genes are TRBV9 and TRBJ2-1, with TRBD1 identical over 7 bases. The CDR3 runs to 16 residues. CDR1 is SGDLS and CDR2 is YYNGEE in the germline V gene. The junction had 9 bases not matched to a gene; V was cut back by 4 bases and J by 2 bases. The CDR3, as DNA: TGTGCCAGCAGCCTCGACCCGCAGGGGGCCTACAATGAGCAGTTCTTC. Encoded protein: CASSLDPQGAYNEQFF.

The chain is built from TRBV7-8 and TRBJ1-5; 7 bases agree with TRBD1. The CDR3 spans 16 residues. Germline values: CDR1 SGHVS, CDR2 FQNEAQ. V lost 3 bases to trimming and J lost 0 bases; unmatched junction nucleotides: 5. In DNA, the CDR3 is TGTGCCAGCAGCTTGCAGACAGGGTATAGCAATCAGCCCCAGCATTTT. This gives the protein CASSLQTGYSNQPQHF.

The rearrangement uses TRBV15 and TRBJ1-3; D gene unclear. The CDR3 totals 15 residues. CDR1 is LNHNV, CDR2 YYDKDF, per germline (reference sequence). Trimming pared 2 bases from V and 0 bases from J, leaving 8 bases between. This CDR3 reads CATSRQFDSGNTIYF. CDR3 in DNA: TGTGCCACCAGCAGACAGTTTGACTCTGGAAACACCATATATTTT.

This sequence joins TRBV30 and TRBJ1-2; TRBD1 agrees at 8 bases. Germline lookup yields CDR1 GTSNPN and CDR2 SVGIG (reference sequence). Trimming removed 6 bases from V and 4 bases from J; junction bases left unmatched: 10. The CDR3 extends over 14 amino acids. The CDR3 coding sequence is TGTGCCTGCCGCAGGGGGCGGCCAGGCTATGGCTACACCTTC. Residues: CACRRGRPGYGYTF.

V and J are TRBV7-9 and TRBJ1-1; possibly TRBD1 for D (5 bases). V was clipped by 5 bases and J by 2 bases, with 9 bases between them. The CDR3 has 13 residues. Germline CDR1 is SEHNR and CDR2 is FQNEAQ (reference sequence). CDR3 sequence reads: CASSIGGNTEAFF. CDR3 bases: TGTGCCAGCAGCATCGGGGGTAACACTGAAGCTTTCTTT.

This chain uses TRBV2 with TRBJ1-1, with 8 bases matching TRBD1. J gave up 7 bases and V 7 bases, and 17 bases lay outside the gene matches. CDR1 and CDR2 from the germline V gene are SNHLY and FYNNEI. This CDR3 has 16 residues. CDR3 region: CASTFRDRGDGGEAFF. The CDR3 bases are TGTGCCAGCACGTTCCGCGACAGGGGTGACGGTGGTGAAGCTTTCTTT.

The chain couples TRBV29-1 to TRBJ2-7; the D gene is possibly TRBD2 (6 bases). This CDR3 spans 13 amino acids. Trimming removed 3 bases at V and 2 bases at J, with 11 bases between. The germline CDR1 and CDR2 sequences are SQVTM and ANQGSEA. In DNA form, the CDR3 reads TGCAGCGTTGACGCGGGGAAAGCCTACGAGCAGTACTTC. It yields the protein CSVDAGKAYEQYF.

In its sample, this clone was seen once. The CDR3 sequence is CASSPPPGRENTEAFF. The CDR3 DNA reads TGTGCCAGCAGCCCCCCACCGGGCAGGGAGAACACTGAAGCTTTCTTT. This rearrangement joins TRBV7-9 to TRBJ1-1; possible D gene TRBD1, 5 bases. Germline values: CDR1 SEHNR, CDR2 FQNEAQ (reference sequence). The CDR3 consists of 16 residues. V was cut by 5 bases and J by 1 base, with 17 bases left in between.

The chain couples TRBV15 to TRBJ2-1; D unclear. Trimming left V 0 bases short and J 8 bases short, with 11 bases between. Per the germline V gene, CDR1 is LNHNV and CDR2 is YYDKDF (reference sequence). The CDR3 loop spans 14 amino acids. The CDR3 loop is CATSRDARGHEQFF. CDR3 sequence (DNA): TGTGCCACCAGCAGAGATGCCCGTGGGCATGAGCAGTTCTTC. Supplemented by reference TRBV15 and TRBJ2-1, the full variable domain reads DAMVIQNPRYQVTQFGKPVTLSCSQTLNHNVMYWYQQKSSQAPKLLFHYYDKDFNNEADTPDNFQSRRPNTSFCFLDIRSPGLGDTAMYLCATSRDARGHEQFFGPGTRLTVL.

The V call is TRBV27, the J call TRBJ1-5, with a weak D call TRBD1 (6 bases). The CDR3 spans 16 residues. In germline, CDR1 is MNHEY, CDR2 SMNVEV (reference sequence). Trimming removed 5 bases at V and 3 bases at J, with 17 bases between. The CDR3 is CASSPRRDTLNQPQHF. For the CDR3, the DNA is TGTGCCAGCAGTCCCCGCCGGGACACACTCAATCAGCCCCAGCATTTT.

The V and J genes are TRBV18 and TRBJ1-1; D is perhaps TRBD1 (6 bases). This CDR3 is built from 15 residues. V was trimmed by 0 bases and J by 4 bases, leaving 12 bases between them. CDR1 and CDR2 from the germline V gene are KGHSH and LQKENI. CDR3 protein: CASSPPQGRGTEAFF. DNA for the CDR3: TGTGCCAGCTCACCACCTCAGGGGAGGGGCACTGAAGCTTTCTTT.

Here the CDR3 DNA reads TGTGCCAGCAGGGTCGTACAGGGTGAAGCTTTCTTT. Translation: CASRVVQGEAFF. The chain couples TRBV28 to TRBJ1-1; D is possibly TRBD1 (6 bases). Germline CDR1 is MDHEN and CDR2 is SYDVKM. The V end was cut by 6 bases, the J end by 7 bases, with 12 bases between. CDR3 length: 12 residues. The full variable domain, its missing parts supplied by reference TRBV28 and TRBJ1-1, is DVKVTQSSRYLVKRTGEKVFLECVQDMDHENMFWYRQDPGLGLRLIYFSYDVKMKEKGDIPEGYSVSREKKERFSLILESASTNQTSMYLCASRVVQGEAFFGQGTRLTVV.